The T cell receptor beta chain under discussion was sequenced for a study of breast tumors, draining lymph nodes, adjacent tissues. Study conclusions and caveats: Data only fit, rather than demonstrated, lymph node origin of most tumor T cells. Luminal-like breast cancer showed significantly greater tumor-nontumor repertoire similarity than basal-like breast cancer did. Compared with lymph nodes, tumors were less diverse; compared with nontumor tissue, more. Most tumor T cells seemingly derive from lymph node, then expand in tumor.

Each CDR3 protein is one row after TCRdb ran MiXCR on the multiplex PCR reads. The sample includes approximately 200,000 distinct CDR3 sequences, around 33% of them seen just once. Regarding this clonotype: What it recognizes is unknown. An end of the junction differs from the germline gene, which may be a read error.

Breast cancer patients provided tissue from their axillary draining lymph nodes. The CDR3 extends over 14 amino acids. CDR1 and CDR2 (germline): MNHEY, SMNVEV (reference sequence). The sequencing input was axillary lymph node tissue. This clonotype was obtained from a female donor with breast cancer. Some clones in this sample may be carry-over from other donors' samples. The rearrangement joins TRBV27 to TRBJ1-2, with 8 bases lining up with TRBD1. The CDR3 loop reads CASRIGQGPYGYAF. In DNA form, the CDR3 reads TGTGCCAGCAGGATTGGACAGGGCCCCTATGGCTACGCCTTC.